The clone carrying this T cell receptor beta chain was recorded a few times. Its antigen is not known. CDR1 and CDR2 (germline): SQVTM, ANQGSEA. This CDR3 contains 15 residues. Trimming cost V 3 bases and J 0 bases, with 12 bases left between them. The sample is drawn from a study of T cells after yellow fever vaccination. Study findings and constraints: After the booster, about 95% of CD4 and 75% to 90% of CD8 primary-response clones were re-detected.

5'RACE template switching generated TCR cDNA, adding a universal primer site and UMIs. Using its own MiXCR run on the 5' RACE reads, TCRdb lists one record per CDR3 protein. The table includes under 200,000 distinct CDR3 sequences, 8% to 13% detected once. This chain connects TRBV29-1 to TRBJ2-1, with D perhaps matching TRBD1 (5 bases). Sequencing was performed on CD8+ T cells sorted from PBMCs, taken 15 days after the yellow fever booster vaccination. The origin of this receptor is a man younger than 30 who received the YFV17D yellow fever vaccine. CDR3 bases: TGCAGCGTTGAGTTGGGGCAGTCCTCCTACAATGAGCAGTTCTTC. Translating it yields CSVELGQSSYNEQFF.